Each of the 24 T cell receptor beta chains below was sequenced from the same sample in a study of regulatory T cells in long-lasting Graves disease. Time point noted: newly diagnosed GD, antithyroid drugs for less than 3 months. RNA extracted from PBMCs served as the sequencing template. Arm-PCR of CDR3 regions and iRepertoire HTBI primers were the basis on which TCR beta libraries were built. A single record per CDR3 protein comes from TCRdb applying MiXCR to the multiplex PCR reads. The sample has some 600,000 distinct CDR3 sequences; 15% to 20% are singletons. The sample also formed part of further work on T cells in Graves' hyperthyroidism and ophthalmopathy.

The specimen was peripheral blood mononuclear cells (PBMCs), collected at new diagnosis, from a patient treated with antithyroid drugs. The source is a man aged 18 to 30 with Graves disease.

The chain is built from TRBV3-1 and TRBJ2-7; 8 bases map to TRBD1. Germline-derived CDR1 and CDR2 are LGHDT and YNNKEL (reference sequence). The CDR3 covers 14 residues. Unmatched junction bases numbered 5, after V lost 7 bases and J lost 0 bases. The CDR3 sequence: CASIRQGISYEQYF. In nucleotides, the CDR3 is TGTGCCAGCATCCGACAGGGGATCTCCTACGAGCAGTACTTC.

The table lists this clonotype with a few counts. V gene TRBV5-1 combines with J gene TRBJ2-1, with TRBD2 identical over 11 bases. Germline values: CDR1 SGHRS, CDR2 YFSETQ. Trimming removed 4 bases from V and 5 bases from J; junction bases left unmatched: 8. The CDR3 sequence is 16 residues long. For the CDR3, the DNA is TGCGCCAGCAGCGCCTTACTAGCGGGAGAGCACAATGAGCAGTTCTTC. Translated: CASSALLAGEHNEQFF.

This clonotype has ten or more counts. The chain employs TRBV28 and TRBJ2-3; D might be TRBD2 (6 bases). Germline V lookup: CDR1 MDHEN, CDR2 SYDVKM. This CDR3 region has 15 residues. Trimming pared 1 base from V and 0 bases from J, leaving 8 bases between. The CDR3 region has the DNA TGTGCCAGCAGTTTATCTCGGGGGAGCACAGATACGCAGTATTTT. Translation gives CASSLSRGSTDTQYF. Complete variable domain (other parts from reference TRBV28 and TRBJ2-3): DVKVTQSSRYLVKRTGEKVFLECVQDMDHENMFWYRQDPGLGLRLIYFSYDVKMKEKGDIPEGYSVSREKKERFSLILESASTNQTSMYLCASSLSRGSTDTQYFGPGTRLTVL.

This clonotype was counted at least ten times. The chain recombines TRBV12-3 or TRBV12-4 with TRBJ2-3; D not resolved. The CDR3 consists of 16 residues. The V end lost 2 bases, the J end lost 0 bases, and 12 bases lay between the germline ends. CDR3 DNA: TGTGCCAGCAGTTTAACCTTATACACTAGCACAGATACGCAGTATTTT. As protein: CASSLTLYTSTDTQYF.

Note on this clonotype: This may be a read error, as it is one base from a much larger clone. The rearrangement uses TRBV12-3 or TRBV12-4 and TRBJ2-5; D gene ambiguous. CDR3 length equals 13 residues. The germline V and J ends were trimmed by 3 bases and 1 base, with 6 bases remaining between them. The CDR3 is CASSFASQETQYF. For the CDR3, the DNA is TGTGCCAGCAGTTTTGCTAGCCAAGAGACCCAGTACTTC.

This clonotype was counted ten times or more. The rearrangement links TRBV28 to TRBJ2-3; 7 positions agree with TRBD1. Germline-derived CDR1 and CDR2 are MDHEN and SYDVKM. CDR3 length: 15 residues. The V gene end was trimmed by 5 bases and the J gene end by 2 bases; junction bases not matched to a gene: 7. DNA of the CDR3: TGTGCCAGCAGTCTAGACAGGGCGCCCACAGATACGCAGTATTTT. Translation: CASSLDRAPTDTQYF.

This clonotype occurred many times. The chain has TRBV7-8 and TRBJ2-3, with D possibly matching TRBD2 (5 bases). Germline-derived CDR1 and CDR2 are SGHVS and FQNEAQ. V shed 1 base and J shed 2 bases, with 10 bases lying between them. This CDR3 spans 15 amino acids. As DNA, the CDR3 is TGTGCCAGCAGCTTAGTTGCGGGTTTCACAGATACGCAGTATTTT. Encoded protein: CASSLVAGFTDTQYF.

The chain is built from TRBV6-4 and TRBJ2-3, with TRBD2 identical over 12 bases. This CDR3 spans 15 amino acids. CDR1 and CDR2 (germline): MRHNA, SNTAGT. V shed 4 bases and J 4 bases; nucleotides not matched to a gene: 3. The CDR3 coding sequence is TGTGCCAGCAGTGTTCTAGCGGGAGGGGCAGATACGCAGTATTTT. Protein product: CASSVLAGGADTQYF.

This clonotype was observed a few times. This chain joins TRBV2 and TRBJ1-2; TRBD1 is a possible D gene (6 bases). There are 13 residues in the CDR3. Trimming stripped 3 bases from V and 5 bases from J, with 10 bases between. Germline V gene sequence: CDR1 SNHLY, CDR2 FYNNEI. Here the CDR3 reads CASSESQGYGYTF. In nucleotides, the CDR3 is TGTGCCAGCAGTGAGTCCCAGGGGTATGGCTACACCTTC. The complete variable domain, with remaining parts taken from reference TRBV2 and TRBJ1-2, reads EPEVTQTPSHQVTQMGQEVILRCVPISNHLYFYWYRQILGQKVEFLVSFYNNEISEKSEIFDDQFSVERPDGSNFTLKIRSTKLEDSAMYFCASSESQGYGYTFGSGTRLTVV.

The chain joins TRBV2 to TRBJ2-7; TRBD2 matches 10 bases. CDR1 SNHLY and CDR2 FYNNEI come from the germline V gene. V was clipped by 10 bases and J by 6 bases; unmatched bases: 9. This CDR3 contains 13 residues. The CDR3 protein is CATGRLAGGEQYF. DNA for the CDR3: TGTGCCACCGGACGCTTAGCGGGAGGCGAGCAGTACTTC.

This clonotype has at least ten counts. This chain links TRBV7-9 with TRBJ2-2; D uncertain. The germline V gene encodes CDR1 SEHNR and CDR2 FQNEAQ (reference sequence). This CDR3 comprises 15 residues. V gave up 0 bases and J gave up 4 bases, with 9 bases separating them. This chain's CDR3 is CASSLAKLGTGELFF. CDR3 in DNA: TGTGCCAGCAGCTTAGCGAAGTTGGGCACCGGGGAGCTGTTTTTT.

This clonotype has a count of ten or more. The J gene is TRBJ2-5, the V gene TRBV5-1; D perhaps matches TRBD1 (6 bases). Between the trimmed V and J ends, which lost 0 bases and 4 bases, there was a span of 7 bases. Looked up from germline, CDR1 is SGHRS and CDR2 is YFSETQ. The CDR3 has 13 amino acids. CDR3 DNA: TGCGCCAGCAGCTTGGACAGGGCAGAGACCCAGTACTTC. Encoded protein: CASSLDRAETQYF.

This clonotype has only a few counts. V gene TRBV24-1 combines with J gene TRBJ2-5; D possibly corresponds to TRBD2 (6 bases). V dropped 4 bases and J dropped 5 bases, with 16 bases sitting between them. Germline-derived CDR1 and CDR2 are KGHDR and SFDVKD. The CDR3 is 15 residues long. The CDR3: CATSDLWEGRETQYF. In DNA form, the CDR3 reads TGTGCCACCAGTGACCTTTGGGAAGGGAGGGAGACCCAGTACTTC.

This sequence joins TRBV20-1 and TRBJ2-3; D gene uncertain. In germline, CDR1 is DFQATT, CDR2 SNEGSKA (reference sequence). This CDR3 region has 15 residues. Trimming cost V 1 base and J 2 bases, with 13 bases left between them. The CDR3 is CSARGFRQNTDTQYF. CDR3 bases: TGCAGTGCTAGAGGTTTTCGGCAGAACACAGATACGCAGTATTTT.

This clonotype was counted a few times. This chain uses TRBV5-6 with TRBJ2-1; tentatively, D is TRBD2 (6 bases). Trimming shortened V by 0 bases and J by 9 bases, and 16 bases separated the two germline ends. The CDR3 totals 15 residues. Germline assignment: CDR1 SGHDT and CDR2 YYEEEE. For the CDR3, the DNA is TGTGCCAGCAGCTTGGGGTCAGGGACCGGGAGTGAGCAGTTCTTC. This translates into CASSLGSGTGSEQFF.

This clonotype was observed at least ten times. The chain carries TRBV12-3 or TRBV12-4 and TRBJ2-4, with a possible D match to TRBD2 (6 bases). This CDR3 region has 15 residues. Trimming removed 3 bases from V and 6 bases from J, with 15 bases in between. The CDR3 protein is CASSFRGTDANIQYF. The CDR3 nucleotides read TGTGCCAGCAGTTTTCGGGGGACGGACGCAAACATTCAGTACTTC.

For this clonotype: A single base separates this from a much larger clone, so it may be a read error. The chain has TRBV18 and TRBJ2-3, with D uncertain. The germline CDR1 and CDR2 sequences are KGHSH and LQKENI. The CDR3 length is 13 residues. In DNA, the CDR3 is TGTGCCACCTCACCAACGAACGAAGATACGCAGTATTTT. Amino acid sequence: CATSPTNEDTQYF.

The chain is built from TRBV14 and TRBJ1-2, with a tentative D call TRBD1 (5 bases). The CDR3 has 15 residues. Between the trimmed V and J ends, which lost 1 base and 0 bases, there was a span of 9 bases. Germline V CDR1 and CDR2: SGHDN, FVKESK. CDR3 protein: CASSQAVGANYGYTF. The CDR3 DNA sequence: TGTGCCAGCAGCCAAGCAGTAGGGGCTAACTATGGCTACACCTTC.

This clonotype was detected a few times. The chain combines TRBV27 with TRBJ2-7; the D is unclear. The CDR3 runs to 15 residues. Between the trimmed V and J ends, which lost 2 bases and 0 bases, there was a span of 11 bases. CDR1 and CDR2 (germline): MNHEY, SMNVEV (reference sequence). In DNA form, the CDR3 reads TGTGCCAGCAGTTTAAACCTTGCAGGCTCCTACGAGCAGTACTTC. The encoded protein is CASSLNLAGSYEQYF.

The chain couples TRBV6-2 or TRBV6-3 to TRBJ1-2, with D perhaps matching TRBD1 (5 bases). V shed 6 bases and J shed 4 bases, with 15 bases lying between them. This CDR3 has 14 amino acids. Germline CDR1 and CDR2: MNHEY and SVGEGT. In nucleotides, the CDR3 is TGTGCCAGCAGCCAAGGAAACGGGGCCTATGGCTACACCTTC. This encodes CASSQGNGAYGYTF.

In its sample, this clonotype was seen many times. The chain joins TRBV20-1 to TRBJ1-6; TRBD1 matches at 10 bases. The CDR3 is made up of 14 amino acids. Unmatched junction bases numbered 6, after V lost 6 bases and J lost 7 bases. Germline V gene sequence: CDR1 DFQATT, CDR2 SNEGSKA (reference sequence). The CDR3 region is CSALGTGVNSPLHF. The CDR3 DNA reads as TGCAGTGCGCTCGGGACAGGGGTAAATTCACCCCTCCACTTT.

This clonotype was counted between two and nine times. V usage is TRBV5-6 and J usage is TRBJ1-4, with TRBD1 as a possible D gene (6 bases). V lost 4 bases to trimming and J lost 5 bases, with 15 bases between them. Germline CDR1 and CDR2: SGHDT and YYEEEE. The CDR3 sequence is 15 residues long. The CDR3: CASSRMGAPNEKLFF. The CDR3 DNA sequence: TGTGCCAGCAGCCGGATGGGGGCCCCGAATGAAAAACTGTTTTTT.

The rearrangement links TRBV9 to TRBJ2-1, with D possibly being TRBD2 (6 bases). The V gene's germline CDR1 is SGDLS and CDR2 YYNGEE. The CDR3 consists of 16 residues. The V and J ends lost 3 bases and 0 bases respectively, with 13 bases between them. CDR3 sequence reads: CASSAEEGLSYNEQFF. CDR3 nucleotide sequence: TGTGCCAGCAGCGCCGAGGAGGGTCTCTCCTACAATGAGCAGTTCTTC.

This rearrangement joins TRBV7-8 to TRBJ2-7, with 10 positions matching TRBD1. Germline V gene data show CDR1 as SGHVS and CDR2 as FQNEAQ. This CDR3 comprises 19 residues. J lost 2 bases, V lost 5 bases, and 18 bases had no gene match. In DNA form, the CDR3 reads TGTGCCAGCAGCCGGGACAGGGGCCGCTGGGGAGAGAAAACCTACGAGCAGTACTTC. As protein: CASSRDRGRWGEKTYEQYF. Based on the CDR3 plus reference TRBV7-8 and TRBJ2-7, the full variable domain is GAGVSQSPRYKVAKRGQDVALRCDPISGHVSLFWYQQALGQGPEFLTYFQNEAQLDKSGLPSDRFFAERPEGSVSTLKIQRTQQEDSAVYLCASSRDRGRWGEKTYEQYFGPGTRLTVT.